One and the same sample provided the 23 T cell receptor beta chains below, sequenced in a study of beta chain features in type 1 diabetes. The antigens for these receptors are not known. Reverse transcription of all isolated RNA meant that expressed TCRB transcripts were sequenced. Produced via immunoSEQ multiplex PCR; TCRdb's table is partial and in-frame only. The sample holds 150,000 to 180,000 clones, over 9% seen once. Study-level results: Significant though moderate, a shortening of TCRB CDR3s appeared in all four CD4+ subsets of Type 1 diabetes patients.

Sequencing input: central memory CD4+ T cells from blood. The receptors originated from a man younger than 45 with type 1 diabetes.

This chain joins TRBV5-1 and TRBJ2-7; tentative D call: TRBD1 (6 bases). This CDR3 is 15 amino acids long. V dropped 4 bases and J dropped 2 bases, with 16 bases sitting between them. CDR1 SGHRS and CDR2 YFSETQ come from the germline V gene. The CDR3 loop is CASSARGIKAYEQYF. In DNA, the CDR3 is TGCGCCAGCAGCGCTAGGGGGATTAAAGCCTACGAGCAGTACTTC.

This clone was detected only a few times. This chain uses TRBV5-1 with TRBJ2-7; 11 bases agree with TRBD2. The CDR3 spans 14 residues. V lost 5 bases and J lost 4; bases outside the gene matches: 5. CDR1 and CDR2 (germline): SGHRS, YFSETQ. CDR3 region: CASSLAGGEYEQYF. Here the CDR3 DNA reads TGCGCCAGCAGTTTAGCGGGAGGGGAGTACGAGCAGTACTTC. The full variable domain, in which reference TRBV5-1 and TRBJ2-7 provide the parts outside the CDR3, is KAGVTQTPRYLIKTRGQQVTLSCSPISGHRSVSWYQQTPGQGLQFLFEYFSETQRNKGNFPGRFSGRQFSNSRSEMNVSTLELGDSALYLCASSLAGGEYEQYFGPGTRLTVT.

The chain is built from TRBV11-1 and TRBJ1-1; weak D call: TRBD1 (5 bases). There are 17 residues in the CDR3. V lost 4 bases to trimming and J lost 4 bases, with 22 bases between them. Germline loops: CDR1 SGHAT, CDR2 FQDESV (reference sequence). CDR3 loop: CASSSNPGGLGGTEAFF. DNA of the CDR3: TGTGCCAGCAGCTCCAACCCCGGAGGGCTGGGGGGCACTGAAGCTTTCTTT.

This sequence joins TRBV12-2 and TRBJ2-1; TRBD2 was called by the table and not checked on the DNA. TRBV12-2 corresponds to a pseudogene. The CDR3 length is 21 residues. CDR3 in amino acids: CASRLAQGLAGGDRNLNEQFF. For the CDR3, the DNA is TGTGCAAGTCGCTTAGCTCAAGGGCTAGCGGGAGGAGATAGGAACCTCAATGAGCAGTTCTTC.

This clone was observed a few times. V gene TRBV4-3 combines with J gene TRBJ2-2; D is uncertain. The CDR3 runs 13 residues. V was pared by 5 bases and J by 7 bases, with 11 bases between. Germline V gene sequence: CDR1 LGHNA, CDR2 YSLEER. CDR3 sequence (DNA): TGCGCCAGCAGCGGAGATCGTGACGGGGAGCTGTTTTTT. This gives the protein CASSGDRDGELFF.

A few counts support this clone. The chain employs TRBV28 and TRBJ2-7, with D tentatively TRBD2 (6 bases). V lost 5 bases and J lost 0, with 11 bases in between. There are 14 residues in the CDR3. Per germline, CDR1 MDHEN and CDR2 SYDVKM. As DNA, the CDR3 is TGTGCCAGCAGTAGGACGCGGGGCTCCTACGAGCAGTACTTC. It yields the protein CASSRTRGSYEQYF. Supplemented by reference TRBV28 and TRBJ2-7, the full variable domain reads DVKVTQSSRYLVKRTGEKVFLECVQDMDHENMFWYRQDPGLGLRLIYFSYDVKMKEKGDIPEGYSVSREKKERFSLILESASTNQTSMYLCASSRTRGSYEQYFGPGTRLTVT.

The CDR3 loop reads CASKDRVNTEAFF. The DNA for the CDR3 is TGTGCCAGCAAGGACAGGGTGAACACTGAAGCTTTCTTT. The chain is built from TRBV21-1 and TRBJ1-1; the D call of TRBD1 is as the table states it, not checked on the DNA. TRBV21-1 is an annotated pseudogene. The CDR3 extends over 13 amino acids.

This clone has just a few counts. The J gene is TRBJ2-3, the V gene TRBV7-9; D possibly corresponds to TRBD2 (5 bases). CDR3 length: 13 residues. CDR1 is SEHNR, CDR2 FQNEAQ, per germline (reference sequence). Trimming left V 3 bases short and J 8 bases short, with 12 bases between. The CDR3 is CASSFSGSGTQYF. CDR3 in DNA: TGTGCCAGCAGCTTCTCGGGGTCCGGTACGCAGTATTTT.

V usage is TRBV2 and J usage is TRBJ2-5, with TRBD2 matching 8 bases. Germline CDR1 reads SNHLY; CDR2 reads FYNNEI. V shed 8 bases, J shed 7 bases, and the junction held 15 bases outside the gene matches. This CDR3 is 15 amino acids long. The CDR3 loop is CASGLGGGARGTQYF. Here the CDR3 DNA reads TGTGCCAGCGGCCTCGGGGGGGGCGCCAGGGGGACCCAGTACTTC.

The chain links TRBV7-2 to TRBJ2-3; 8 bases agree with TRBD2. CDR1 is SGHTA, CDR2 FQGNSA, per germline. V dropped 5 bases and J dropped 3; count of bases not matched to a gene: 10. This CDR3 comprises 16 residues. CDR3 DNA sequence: TGTGCCAGCAGCCTTTTAGCGGGAACCCCTACAGATACGCAGTATTTT. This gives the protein CASSLLAGTPTDTQYF.

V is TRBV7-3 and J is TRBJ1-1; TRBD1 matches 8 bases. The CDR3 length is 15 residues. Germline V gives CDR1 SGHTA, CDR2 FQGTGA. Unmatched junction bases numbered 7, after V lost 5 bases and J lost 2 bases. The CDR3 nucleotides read TGTGCCAGCAGCGATTACAGGGGGTTAAACACTGAAGCTTTCTTT. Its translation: CASSDYRGLNTEAFF.

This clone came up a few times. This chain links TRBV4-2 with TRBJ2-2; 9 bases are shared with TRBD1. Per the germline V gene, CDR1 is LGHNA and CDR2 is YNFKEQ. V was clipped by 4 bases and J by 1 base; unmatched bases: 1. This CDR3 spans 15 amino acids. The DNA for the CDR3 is TGTGCCAGCAGCCGACAGGGGGTGAACACCGGGGAGCTGTTTTTT. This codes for CASSRQGVNTGELFF.

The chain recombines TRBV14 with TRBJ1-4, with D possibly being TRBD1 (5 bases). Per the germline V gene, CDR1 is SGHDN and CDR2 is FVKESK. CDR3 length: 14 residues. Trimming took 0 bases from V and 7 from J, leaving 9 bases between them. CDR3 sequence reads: CASSQEFGAEKLFF. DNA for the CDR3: TGTGCCAGCAGCCAAGAGTTTGGGGCTGAAAAACTGTTTTTT. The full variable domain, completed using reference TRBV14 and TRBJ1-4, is EAGVTQFPSHSVIEKGQTVTLRCDPISGHDNLYWYRRVMGKEIKFLLHFVKESKQDESGMPNNRFLAERTGGTYSTLKVQPAELEDSGVYFCASSQEFGAEKLFFGSGTQLSVL.

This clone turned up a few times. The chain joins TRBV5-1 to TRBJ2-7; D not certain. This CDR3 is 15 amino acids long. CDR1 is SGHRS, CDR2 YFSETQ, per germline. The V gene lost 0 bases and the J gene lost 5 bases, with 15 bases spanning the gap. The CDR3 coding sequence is TGCGCCAGCAGCTTGGATTCCGGTAGTCGCGACGAGCAGTACTTC. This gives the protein CASSLDSGSRDEQYF.

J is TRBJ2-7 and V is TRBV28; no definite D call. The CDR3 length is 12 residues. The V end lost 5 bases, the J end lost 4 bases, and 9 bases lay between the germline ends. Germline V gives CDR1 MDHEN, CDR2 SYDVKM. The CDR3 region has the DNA TGTGCCAGCAGTCAAACATATTACGAGCAGTACTTC. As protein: CASSQTYYEQYF.

The CDR3 DNA sequence: TGTGCCAGCAGCCTCCTGGGACAGCTCGGAGAGACCCAGTACTTC. Translating gives CASSLLGQLGETQYF. This rearrangement joins TRBV7-2 to TRBJ2-5; TRBD1 aligns across 7 bases. Germline V gene lookup returns CDR1 SGHTA and CDR2 FQGNSA. J gave up 4 bases and V 5 bases, and 10 bases lay outside the gene matches. This CDR3 is built from 15 residues.

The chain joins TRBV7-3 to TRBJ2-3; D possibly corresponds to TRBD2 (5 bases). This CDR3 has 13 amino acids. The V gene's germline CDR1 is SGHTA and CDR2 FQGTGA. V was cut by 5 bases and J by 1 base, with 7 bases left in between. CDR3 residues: CASSLGGTDTQYF. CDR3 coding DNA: TGTGCCAGCAGCCTCGGGGGCACAGATACGCAGTATTTT.

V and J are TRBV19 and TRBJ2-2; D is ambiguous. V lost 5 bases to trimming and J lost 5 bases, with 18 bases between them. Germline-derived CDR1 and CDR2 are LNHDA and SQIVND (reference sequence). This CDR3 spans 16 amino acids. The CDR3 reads CASSPRGVSSTGELFF. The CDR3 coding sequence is TGTGCCAGTAGTCCTCGCGGAGTGAGTTCTACCGGGGAGCTGTTTTTT.

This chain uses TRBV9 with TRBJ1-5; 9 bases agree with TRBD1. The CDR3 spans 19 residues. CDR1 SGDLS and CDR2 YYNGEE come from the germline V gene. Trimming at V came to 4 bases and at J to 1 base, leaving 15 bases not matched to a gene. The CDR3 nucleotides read TGTGCCAGCAGCCAAAGAGGGGGGACAGGGAAAGAAAGCAATCAGCCCCAGCATTTT. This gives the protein CASSQRGGTGKESNQPQHF.

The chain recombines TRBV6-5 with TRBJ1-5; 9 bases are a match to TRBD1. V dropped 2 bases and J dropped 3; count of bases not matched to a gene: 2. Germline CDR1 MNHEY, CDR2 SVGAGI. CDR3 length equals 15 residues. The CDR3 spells CASSYDRGINQPQHF. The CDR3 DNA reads TGTGCCAGCAGTTACGACAGGGGGATCAATCAGCCCCAGCATTTT.

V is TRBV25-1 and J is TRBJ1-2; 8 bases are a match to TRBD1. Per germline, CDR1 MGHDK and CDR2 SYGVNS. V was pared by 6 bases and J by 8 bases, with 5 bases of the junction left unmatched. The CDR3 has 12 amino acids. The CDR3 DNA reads TGTGCCAGCAGACTCACAGGGGGAGGCTACACCTTC. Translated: CASRLTGGGYTF.

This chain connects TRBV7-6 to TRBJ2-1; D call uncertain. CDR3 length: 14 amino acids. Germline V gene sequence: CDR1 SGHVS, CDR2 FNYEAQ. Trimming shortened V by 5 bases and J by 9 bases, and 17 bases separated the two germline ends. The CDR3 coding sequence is TGTGCCAGCAGCGATAGACCAGACTGGGTTGAGCAGTTCTTC. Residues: CASSDRPDWVEQFF.

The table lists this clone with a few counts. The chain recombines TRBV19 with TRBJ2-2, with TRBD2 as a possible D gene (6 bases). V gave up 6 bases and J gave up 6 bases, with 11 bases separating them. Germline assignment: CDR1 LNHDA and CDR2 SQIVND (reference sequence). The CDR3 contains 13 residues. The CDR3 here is CASRTGGPGELFF. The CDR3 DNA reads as TGTGCCAGTAGAACAGGAGGGCCCGGGGAGCTGTTTTTT.